The 18 T cell receptor beta chains listed next were all sequenced from one sample in a study of blood T cell repertoires in COVID-19. TCRdb keeps only in-frame clones here, not all; method: immunoSEQ multiplex PCR. The table includes under 150,000 clones, about four fifths detected once. Sequencing was performed on peripheral blood. The origin of the receptors is a woman over 75 in a cohort sampled during active or convalescent COVID-19.

V and J are TRBV19 and TRBJ1-2; D remains unclear. Trimming cost V 5 bases and J 5 bases, with 15 bases left between them. Germline loops: CDR1 LNHDA, CDR2 SQIVND (reference sequence). The CDR3 contains 14 residues. The CDR3 DNA is TGTGCCAGTAGTCTTACTTCGACTCCGTATGGCTACACCTTC. It is translated as CASSLTSTPYGYTF.

This clone appeared once. This sequence joins TRBV7-2 and TRBJ1-5, with D hard to call. The CDR3 consists of 13 residues. Germline V gene lookup returns CDR1 SGHTA and CDR2 FQGNSA. The V gene lost 2 bases and the J gene lost 5 bases, with 7 bases spanning the gap. The CDR3 DNA is TGTGCCAGCAGCTTAATTGAGGATCAGCCCCAGCATTTT. Protein sequence: CASSLIEDQPQHF.

V usage is TRBV5-4 and J usage is TRBJ1-2; 9 bases map to TRBD1. The trim removed 2 bases at V and 7 bases at J, leaving 6 bases unmatched. Germline assignment: CDR1 SGHNT and CDR2 YYREEE (reference sequence). The CDR3 is 14 amino acids. The DNA of the CDR3 is TGTGCCAGCAGCTTCAGACAGGGGGGTTTTGGCTACACCTTC. It translates to CASSFRQGGFGYTF.

The chain recombines TRBV6-2 or TRBV6-3 with TRBJ2-1, with 12 bases that match TRBD2. The CDR3 loop spans 16 amino acids. Germline V gives CDR1 MNHEY, CDR2 SVGEGT. Unmatched junction bases numbered 5, after V lost 4 bases and J lost 4 bases. The CDR3 region is CASSSMLAGGYNEQFF. DNA of the CDR3: TGTGCCAGCAGTTCCATGCTAGCGGGGGGGTACAATGAGCAGTTCTTC.

V and J are TRBV5-1 and TRBJ2-1, with unresolved D. The CDR3 extends over 12 amino acids. V was shortened by 1 base and J by 8 bases, with 7 bases between the two germline ends. Germline-derived CDR1 and CDR2 are SGHRS and YFSETQ. The CDR3 loop reads CASSLNEDEQFF. For the CDR3, the DNA is TGCGCCAGCAGCTTGAACGAGGATGAGCAGTTCTTC. The full variable domain, with the rest looked up from reference TRBV5-1 and TRBJ2-1, is KAGVTQTPRYLIKTRGQQVTLSCSPISGHRSVSWYQQTPGQGLQFLFEYFSETQRNKGNFPGRFSGRQFSNSRSEMNVSTLELGDSALYLCASSLNEDEQFFGPGTRLTVL.

This CDR3 is CASSFDSLNTIYF. The CDR3 DNA reads as TGTGCCAGCAGCTTCGACAGTTTAAACACCATATATTTT. The chain carries TRBV11-2 and TRBJ1-3; D is perhaps TRBD1 (5 bases). CDR1 is SGHAT, CDR2 FQNNGV, per germline. This CDR3 region has 13 residues. Trimming shortened V by 3 bases and J by 6 bases, and 9 bases separated the two germline ends.

This clone was recorded once. V is TRBV6-6 and J is TRBJ1-1; 10 bases align to TRBD1. J was trimmed by 1 base and V by 5 bases; bases with no gene match: 4. Germline CDR1 is MNHNY and CDR2 is SVGAGI (reference sequence). The CDR3 runs 15 residues. CDR3 coding DNA: TGTGCCAGCAGTAGACAGGGGGCCGGGAACACTGAAGCTTTCTTT. It specifies CASSRQGAGNTEAFF.

The chain recombines TRBV6-5 with TRBJ1-4, with a weak D call TRBD1 (5 bases). The CDR3 covers 15 residues. CDR1 is MNHEY, CDR2 SVGAGI, per germline. The V gene lost 2 bases and the J gene lost 7 bases, with 14 bases spanning the gap. CDR3 in DNA: TGTGCCAGCAGTTACCAGGGTCTCAGGAGTGAAAAACTGTTTTTT. This encodes CASSYQGLRSEKLFF.

The rearrangement uses TRBV28 and TRBJ2-2, with 8 positions matching TRBD1. The V and J ends lost 7 bases and 7 bases, in that order; junction bases with no gene match: 23. The germline gives CDR1 MDHEN, CDR2 SYDVKM. The CDR3 extends over 19 amino acids. CDR3 DNA sequence: TGTGCCAGCACTCCTCTGCTGGTTTTGGCAGGGGGCATAGGCGGGGAGCTGTTTTTT. As protein: CASTPLLVLAGGIGGELFF.

CDR3 sequence: CASSPTSDADTIYF. The CDR3 nucleotides are TGTGCCAGCAGCCCGACATCAGACGCTGACACCATATATTTT. J is TRBJ1-3 and V is TRBV7-8; D is unresolved. The germline V gene has CDR1 SGHVS and CDR2 FQNEAQ. With 5 bases removed from V and 8 bases from J, the gap between germline ends came to 16 bases. This CDR3 contains 14 residues.

This clone has only a few counts. The V gene is TRBV20-1, the J gene TRBJ1-1; D not resolved. V was clipped by 5 bases and J by 6 bases, with 4 bases between them. This CDR3 contains 9 residues. Germline values: CDR1 DFQATT, CDR2 SNEGSKA (reference sequence). CDR3 loop: CSAWPEAFF. CDR3 bases: TGCAGTGCTTGGCCTGAAGCTTTCTTT.

V and J are TRBV5-1 and TRBJ1-2; D uncertain. The germline CDR1 and CDR2 sequences are SGHRS and YFSETQ. Trimming left V 0 bases short and J 1 base short, with 10 bases between. CDR3 length: 15 amino acids. The CDR3: CASSLAAGVNYGYTF. CDR3 DNA: TGCGCCAGCAGCTTGGCGGCGGGAGTTAACTATGGCTACACCTTC. The full variable domain, completed using reference TRBV5-1 and TRBJ1-2, is KAGVTQTPRYLIKTRGQQVTLSCSPISGHRSVSWYQQTPGQGLQFLFEYFSETQRNKGNFPGRFSGRQFSNSRSEMNVSTLELGDSALYLCASSLAAGVNYGYTFGSGTRLTVV.

This clone has just one count. The J gene is TRBJ2-3, the V gene TRBV5-1; 14 bases match TRBD2. The V segment lost 2 bases and the J segment 2 bases; nucleotides outside the gene matches: 4. The CDR3 length is 17 residues. In germline, CDR1 is SGHRS, CDR2 YFSETQ. CDR3 in amino acids: CASSFGLAGGPTDTQYF. The CDR3, as DNA: TGCGCCAGCAGCTTTGGACTAGCGGGGGGACCCACAGATACGCAGTATTTT.

The chain has TRBV28 and TRBJ1-1; D is possibly TRBD1 (6 bases). CDR3 length: 11 amino acids. V shed 6 bases and J shed 9 bases, with 11 bases lying between them. Germline CDR1 MDHEN, CDR2 SYDVKM. This chain's CDR3 is CASRQGIKAFF. DNA for the CDR3: TGTGCCAGCAGACAGGGAATAAAAGCTTTCTTT.

This clone was found once. The genes are TRBV7-2 and TRBJ2-1; 9 nucleotides match TRBD1. CDR3 length: 14 amino acids. Germline CDR1 is SGHTA and CDR2 is FQGNSA. Trimming at V came to 5 bases and at J to 9 bases, leaving 8 bases not matched to a gene. The CDR3 nucleotides are TGTGCCAGCAGCCTGATACAGGGGGCGGGTGAGCAGTTCTTC. Translated, it gives CASSLIQGAGEQFF.

J is TRBJ1-2 and V is TRBV4-1, with a tentative D call TRBD1 (5 bases). Germline V CDR1 and CDR2: MGHRA, YSYEKL. CDR3 length equals 14 residues. Trimming left V 2 bases short and J 8 bases short, with 15 bases between. The CDR3 loop is CASSQTGTVGGYTF. The CDR3 DNA reads TGCGCCAGCAGCCAAACAGGCACCGTTGGGGGCTACACCTTC.

The chain recombines TRBV5-4 with TRBJ2-3; tentatively, D is TRBD1 (7 bases). From germline, CDR1 is SGHNT and CDR2 YYREEE (reference sequence). CDR3 size: 15 residues. The V end lost 0 bases, the J end lost 3 bases, and 11 bases lay between the germline ends. The CDR3 region has the DNA TGTGCCAGCAGCTTGGGCCAGGGGGGAACAGATACGCAGTATTTT. Translating it yields CASSLGQGGTDTQYF.

V gene TRBV28 combines with J gene TRBJ2-2; D remains ambiguous. Germline CDR1 and CDR2: MDHEN and SYDVKM. This CDR3 comprises 12 residues. Trimming shortened V by 9 bases and J by 6 bases, and 11 bases separated the two germline ends. The DNA for the CDR3 is TGTGCCAGTGCCACTCCGCCCGGGGAGCTGTTTTTT. This encodes CASATPPGELFF.